Listed here are 25 T cell receptor beta chains from one sample, sequenced in a study of T cells after yellow fever vaccination. TCRdb re-called the 5' RACE reads with MiXCR, one entry per CDR3 protein. This sample has 350,000 to 450,000 distinct CDR3 sequences, with 6.2% found just once. Material: PBMCs, obtained 5 days after the yellow fever booster vaccination. The source is a man between 25 and 39 years old who received the YFV17D yellow fever vaccine.

This clonotype was recorded a few times. The CDR3 DNA reads as TGCAGCCAGGGGAGGAACTACTCCTACGAGCAGTACTTC. This codes for CSQGRNYSYEQYF. The chain carries TRBV29-1 and TRBJ2-7; either TRBD1 or TRBD2 may fit D (6 bases each). The CDR3 runs 13 residues. Germline lookup yields CDR1 SQVTM and CDR2 ANQGSEA. Trimming removed 8 bases from V and 0 bases from J, with 14 bases in between.

This clonotype has more than one count but fewer than ten. The J gene is TRBJ2-1, the V gene TRBV10-3; 10 positions agree with TRBD2. CDR1 and CDR2 from the germline V gene are ENHRY and SYGVKD. Trimming cost V 3 bases and J 10 bases; bases outside gene matches: 9. CDR3 length: 15 amino acids. CDR3 sequence: CAISEASGRTGEQFF. DNA of the CDR3: TGTGCCATCAGTGAAGCTAGCGGGAGAACGGGGGAGCAGTTCTTC.

This clonotype was counted many times. This chain links TRBV5-1 with TRBJ2-1; D gene unclear. Germline V gene data show CDR1 as SGHRS and CDR2 as YFSETQ. The CDR3 is made up of 12 amino acids. Trimming left V 2 bases short and J 7 bases short, with 7 bases between. CDR3 amino acids: CASSFPQNEQFF. The CDR3, as DNA: TGCGCCAGCAGCTTCCCCCAAAATGAGCAGTTCTTC.

This clonotype came up a few times. The genes are TRBV27 and TRBJ2-7, with TRBD1 matching 9 bases. There are 16 residues in the CDR3. Germline CDR1 is MNHEY and CDR2 is SMNVEV (reference sequence). The V and J ends lost 3 bases and 5 bases, in that order; junction bases with no gene match: 11. CDR3 residues: CASSFRGQGGNHEQYF. The CDR3 nucleotides are TGTGCCAGCAGTTTCCGGGGACAGGGAGGAAACCACGAGCAGTACTTC.

For the CDR3, the DNA is TGCAGTGCTAGAGGGGGAGGGGTGTCGGGAAATGAGCAGTTCTTC. The encoded protein is CSARGGGVSGNEQFF. The chain recombines TRBV20-1 with TRBJ2-1; 7 bases line up with TRBD2. The CDR3 runs to 15 residues. V was pared by 1 base and J by 7 bases, with 10 bases of the junction left unmatched. Germline V gene data show CDR1 as DFQATT and CDR2 as SNEGSKA (reference sequence).

As for this clonotype: A much larger clone sits a single nucleotide away, making a read error possible. The chain combines TRBV2 with TRBJ1-1; D perhaps matches TRBD1 (5 bases). This CDR3 has 13 residues. CDR1 is SNHLY, CDR2 FYNNEI, per germline. The CDR3 loop reads CASRRGENTETFF. The DNA of the CDR3 is TGTGCCAGCAGGAGGGGAGAAAACACTGAAACTTTCTTT. Variable domain in full (rest from reference TRBV2 and TRBJ1-1): EPEVTQTPSHQVTQMGQEVILRCVPISNHLYFYWYRQILGQKVEFLVSFYNNEISEKSEIFDDQFSVERPDGSNFTLKIRSTKLEDSAMYFCASRRGENTETFFGQGTRLTVV.

This clonotype was seen at least ten times. The gene calls are TRBV7-6 and TRBJ2-3; TRBD2 aligns across 12 bases. V gave up 5 bases and J gave up 2 bases; unmatched junction bases: 8. CDR3 length: 17 amino acids. The germline CDR1 and CDR2 sequences are SGHVS and FNYEAQ. The CDR3 sequence: CASSRRLAGAITDTQYF. The CDR3 DNA follows: TGTGCCAGCAGCCGCAGACTAGCGGGAGCCATCACAGATACGCAGTATTTT.

There are many counts of this clonotype. The chain joins TRBV5-1 to TRBJ1-2, with 7 positions matching TRBD1. The CDR3 length is 17 residues. The germline CDR1 and CDR2 sequences are SGHRS and YFSETQ. V lost 4 bases, J lost 8 bases, and 20 bases stayed unmatched. The CDR3 loop reads CASSPLTLGLKDRGYTF. CDR3 nucleotide sequence: TGCGCCAGCAGCCCCCTTACCTTAGGACTAAAGGACAGGGGCTACACCTTC.

This clonotype was seen at least ten times. The chain uses TRBV5-1 and TRBJ2-6; no reliable D call. Germline V gene sequence: CDR1 SGHRS, CDR2 YFSETQ. V was pared by 1 base and J by 1 base, with 6 bases between. The CDR3 covers 15 residues. The CDR3 is CASSLHGSGANVLTF. CDR3 DNA: TGCGCCAGCAGCTTGCACGGATCTGGGGCCAACGTCCTGACTTTC.

In its sample, this clonotype was seen many times. The chain employs TRBV7-6 and TRBJ2-4, with no clear D. V was cut by 4 bases and J by 0 bases, with 13 bases left in between. Germline loops: CDR1 SGHVS, CDR2 FNYEAQ. The CDR3 totals 16 residues. Written as DNA, the CDR3 is TGTGCCAGCAGCTCGGACCCCCGGCCAGCCAAAAACATTCAGTACTTC. This translates into CASSSDPRPAKNIQYF.

In its sample, this clonotype was seen many times. The chain employs TRBV5-1 and TRBJ2-5; 8 bases are a match to TRBD1. CDR3 length equals 16 residues. CDR1 SGHRS and CDR2 YFSETQ come from the germline V gene. The trim removed 0 bases at V and 5 bases at J, leaving 9 bases unmatched. DNA for the CDR3: TGCGCCAGCAGCTTGGTAGGAGCAGGGGGCGCCGAGACCCAGTACTTC. Translation: CASSLVGAGGAETQYF.

This clonotype has a handful of counts. The V and J genes are TRBV15 and TRBJ2-7, with 7 positions matching TRBD1. CDR3 length equals 14 residues. The germline V gene encodes CDR1 LNHNV and CDR2 YYDKDF (reference sequence). V gave up 5 bases and J gave up 5 bases; unmatched junction bases: 9. The CDR3 DNA reads as TGTGCCACCAGCCGGCACAGGGGTTTCGACGAGCAGTACTTC. Its protein is CATSRHRGFDEQYF. Full variable domain (remainder filled in from reference TRBV15 and TRBJ2-7): DAMVIQNPRYQVTQFGKPVTLSCSQTLNHNVMYWYQQKSSQAPKLLFHYYDKDFNNEADTPDNFQSRRPNTSFCFLDIRSPGLGDTAMYLCATSRHRGFDEQYFGPGTRLTVT.

This clonotype was detected only a few times. The chain links TRBV12-3 or TRBV12-4 to TRBJ2-1; the D gene is possibly TRBD2 (5 bases). CDR3 length: 13 residues. V lost 3 bases and J 8 bases, leaving 11 bases between the germline ends. The CDR3 region has the DNA TGTGCCAGCAGTTTTCTAGAGGGAGATGAGCAGTTCTTC. This encodes CASSFLEGDEQFF.

J is TRBJ2-7 and V is TRBV5-5; maybe TRBD1 (6 bases). The CDR3 loop spans 12 amino acids. V was clipped by 3 bases and J by 11 bases, with 15 bases between them. Germline V gives CDR1 SGHKS, CDR2 YYEKEE (reference sequence). The CDR3 is CASSSSRGSEYF. The CDR3 DNA sequence: TGTGCCAGCAGCTCTTCCAGGGGCTCTGAGTACTTC.

This clonotype was seen at least ten times. The rearrangement links TRBV3-1 to TRBJ2-1, with D perhaps TRBD2 (8 bases). Between the trimmed V and J ends, which lost 1 base and 5 bases, there was a span of 21 bases. CDR3 length: 18 residues. Germline CDR1 reads LGHDT; CDR2 reads YNNKEL (reference sequence). CDR3 sequence reads: CASSQATGRLALNNEQFF. The CDR3 coding sequence is TGTGCCAGCAGCCAAGCGACAGGGCGACTAGCGCTGAACAATGAGCAGTTCTTC.

This clonotype was counted between two and nine times. The rearrangement joins TRBV7-2 to TRBJ2-7; D gene uncertain. CDR1 is SGHTA and CDR2 is FQGNSA in the germline V gene. CDR3 length equals 13 residues. V gave up 5 bases and J gave up 7 bases, with 15 bases separating them. The CDR3 spells CASSPQIQREQYF. The CDR3 bases are TGTGCCAGCAGCCCGCAGATCCAACGGGAGCAGTACTTC.

This clonotype was seen repeatedly, ten times or more. The chain combines TRBV5-1 with TRBJ2-1; no clear D. V was clipped by 2 bases and J by 5 bases, with 14 bases between them. This CDR3 comprises 15 residues. The germline CDR1 and CDR2 sequences are SGHRS and YFSETQ. CDR3 in DNA: TGCGCCAGCAGCTTCGACTCCGCTCGACACAATGAGCAGTTCTTC. Protein sequence: CASSFDSARHNEQFF. Complete variable domain (other parts from reference TRBV5-1 and TRBJ2-1): KAGVTQTPRYLIKTRGQQVTLSCSPISGHRSVSWYQQTPGQGLQFLFEYFSETQRNKGNFPGRFSGRQFSNSRSEMNVSTLELGDSALYLCASSFDSARHNEQFFGPGTRLTVL.

This clonotype was found a few times. The genes are TRBV19 and TRBJ1-1; no firm D call. V lost 6 bases and J lost 0, with 8 bases in between. Germline CDR1 is LNHDA and CDR2 is SQIVND (reference sequence). CDR3 size: 13 residues. The CDR3 sequence: CASRDGLNTEAFF. The DNA for the CDR3 is TGTGCCAGTAGGGACGGCCTGAACACTGAAGCTTTCTTT.

The rearrangement links TRBV9 to TRBJ2-1; D gene uncertain. Deletions cut 3 bases from V and 7 bases from J, with 17 bases between. The CDR3 contains 15 residues. Germline V gene data show CDR1 as SGDLS and CDR2 as YYNGEE. The CDR3 loop is CASSETPTGRNEQFF. CDR3 in DNA: TGTGCCAGCAGCGAGACCCCCACTGGGCGGAATGAGCAGTTCTTC.

The sample holds many counts of this clonotype. This sequence joins TRBV24-1 and TRBJ2-3; D not resolved. Germline CDR1 and CDR2: KGHDR and SFDVKD. The CDR3 is 13 residues long. With 10 bases removed from V and 2 bases from J, the gap between germline ends came to 12 bases. The CDR3 spells CATCEDYTDTQYF. For the CDR3, the DNA is TGTGCCACGTGTGAAGATTACACAGATACGCAGTATTTT.

The chain carries TRBV4-3 and TRBJ1-5; D uncertain. This CDR3 is built from 14 residues. The ends were cut back, 3 bases at V and 5 bases at J, with 11 bases in the middle. CDR1 is LGHNA, CDR2 YSLEER, per germline. CDR3 DNA sequence: TGCGCCAGCAGCCAGTCTCAGGCGGATCAGCCCCAGCATTTT. Amino acids: CASSQSQADQPQHF.

The table lists this clonotype with a few counts. The CDR3 DNA sequence: TGCAGTGCTAGCCCTTGGGGGGGGAATTACGAGCAGTACTTC. Protein product: CSASPWGGNYEQYF. The chain recombines TRBV20-1 with TRBJ2-7; 7 nucleotides agree with TRBD2. With V trimmed by 3 bases and J by 4 bases, 9 bases remained unmatched. CDR1 DFQATT and CDR2 SNEGSKA come from the germline V gene (reference sequence). The CDR3 is made up of 14 amino acids.

In this sample, this clonotype turned up a few times. This chain connects TRBV24-1 to TRBJ2-7, with 7 bases identical to TRBD1. Looked up from germline, CDR1 is KGHDR and CDR2 is SFDVKD. The CDR3 is 16 amino acids. The junction had 8 bases not matched to a gene; V was cut back by 4 bases and J by 0 bases. The CDR3 protein is CATSESGTASSYEQYF. CDR3 DNA sequence: TGTGCCACCAGTGAATCCGGGACAGCGAGCTCCTACGAGCAGTACTTC.

This clonotype was seen repeatedly, ten times or more. This sequence joins TRBV7-2 and TRBJ2-4, with D maybe TRBD2 (6 bases). Trimming left V 5 bases short and J 2 bases short, with 13 bases between. The CDR3 is 15 residues long. Per the germline V gene, CDR1 is SGHTA and CDR2 is FQGNSA. The CDR3 loop reads CASSAGGLTKNIQYF. The CDR3 DNA reads TGTGCCAGCAGCGCCGGAGGGCTCACCAAAAACATTCAGTACTTC.

As regards this clonotype: The germline gene is not matched at one end of the junction; a read error may be the cause. The chain employs TRBV20-1 and TRBJ2-1; 8 bases agree with TRBD2. Germline CDR1 DFQATT, CDR2 SNEGSKA (reference sequence). CDR3 size: 16 residues. In DNA form, the CDR3 reads TGCTGTGCTAGAGTGTCGGGTGGGGCGGGAGGCAATGAGCAGTTCTTC. It codes for CCARVSGGAGGNEQFF.